The 20 T cell receptor beta chains below all came from one sample that was sequenced in a study of CD8+ T cells in alopecia areata. As the sequencing template, cDNA was produced by extracting RNA and reverse transcribing it. Sequenced by immunoSEQ multiplex PCR; TCRdb stores in-frame clones only, minus some. The table records under 300,000 clones, 67% of them present only once. The input for sequencing was CD4+ T cells sorted from blood, taken at week 0. The source of these receptors is a human donor with alopecia areata.

The chain joins TRBV5-6 to TRBJ1-4; D gene uncertain. Trimming removed 4 bases from V and 5 bases from J, with 9 bases in between. The CDR3 sequence is 13 residues long. The germline V gene has CDR1 SGHDT and CDR2 YYEEEE. CDR3 loop: CASSRRANEKLFF. The CDR3 DNA sequence: TGTGCCAGCAGCCGAAGGGCCAATGAAAAACTGTTTTTT. The complete variable domain, with remaining parts taken from reference TRBV5-6 and TRBJ1-4, reads DAGVTQSPTHLIKTRGQQVTLRCSPKSGHDTVSWYQQALGQGPQFIFQYYEEEERQRGNFPDRFSGHQFPNYSSELNVNALLLGDSALYLCASSRRANEKLFFGSGTQLSVL.

This rearrangement joins TRBV27 to TRBJ1-4; weak D call: TRBD1 (5 bases). The germline V and J ends were trimmed by 5 bases and 8 bases, with 9 bases remaining between them. The germline V gene encodes CDR1 MNHEY and CDR2 SMNVEV (reference sequence). The CDR3 spans 12 residues. CDR3 residues: CASSRRGEKLFF. The CDR3 DNA reads as TGTGCCAGCAGTCGGAGGGGAGAAAAACTGTTTTTT.

This clone was picked up a small number of times. V gene TRBV29-1 combines with J gene TRBJ2-5; D is unclear. Germline assignment: CDR1 SQVTM and CDR2 ANQGSEA. This CDR3 has 13 amino acids. Trimming removed 2 bases from V and 5 bases from J, with 12 bases in between. The CDR3 DNA follows: TGCAGCGTTGAAAAGCTAGACCGGGAGACCCAGTACTTC. Amino acids: CSVEKLDRETQYF.

The CDR3 protein is CSVHGAYGYTF. For the CDR3, the DNA is TGCAGCGTTCATGGGGCTTATGGCTACACCTTC. This sequence joins TRBV29-1 and TRBJ1-2; perhaps TRBD1 as D (5 bases). Germline values: CDR1 SQVTM, CDR2 ANQGSEA. The CDR3 loop spans 11 amino acids. V dropped 5 bases and J dropped 5 bases, with 9 bases sitting between them.

The chain employs TRBV4-3 and TRBJ1-1; no clear D gene. CDR3 size: 13 residues. Deletions cut 1 base from V and 8 bases from J, with 11 bases between. CDR1 and CDR2 (germline): LGHNA, YSLEER. Written as DNA, the CDR3 is TGCGCCAGCAGCCAAGGATCCGGCCGGGAAGCTTTCTTT. Amino acid sequence: CASSQGSGREAFF.

This clone was counted a few times. The chain combines TRBV7-3 with TRBJ2-5, with 9 bases identical to TRBD1. J lost 2 bases, V lost 5 bases, and 6 bases had no gene match. In germline, CDR1 is SGHTA, CDR2 FQGTGA. The CDR3 sequence is 15 residues long. The CDR3 is CASSAGTGIQETQYF. CDR3 DNA sequence: TGTGCCAGCAGCGCGGGGACAGGGATTCAAGAGACCCAGTACTTC.

The gene calls are TRBV27 and TRBJ2-7; TRBD1 agrees at 9 bases. Germline trimming cut 5 bases from V and 7 bases from J; bases unmatched to any gene: 3. Germline values: CDR1 MNHEY, CDR2 SMNVEV (reference sequence). This CDR3 is 12 amino acids long. The CDR3 region is CASSRQGVEQYF. The CDR3 region has the DNA TGTGCCAGCAGTCGACAGGGGGTGGAGCAGTACTTC.

The V and J genes are TRBV7-2 and TRBJ1-6; the D is unclear. Germline-derived CDR1 and CDR2 are SGHTA and FQGNSA. This CDR3 has 14 residues. The germline V and J ends were trimmed by 3 bases and 7 bases, with 10 bases remaining between them. CDR3 DNA sequence: TGTGCCAGCAGCTTGAACGGATGGAATTCACCCCTCCACTTT. It is translated as CASSLNGWNSPLHF.

The chain couples TRBV18 to TRBJ2-3; D is unresolved. CDR1 and CDR2 (germline): KGHSH, LQKENI. This CDR3 spans 13 amino acids. V was pared by 4 bases and J by 0 bases, with 5 bases between. The chain's CDR3 is CASSLSSTDTQYF. DNA of the CDR3: TGTGCCAGCTCACTCTCTAGCACAGATACGCAGTATTTT.

The chain has TRBV27 and TRBJ2-5, with D possibly being TRBD2 (6 bases). The germline gives CDR1 MNHEY, CDR2 SMNVEV (reference sequence). The CDR3 length is 16 residues. V was pared by 4 bases and J by 5 bases, with 20 bases between. The CDR3 DNA is TGTGCCAGCAGTTCACTCCCCGCACGGGGGACGGAGACCCAGTACTTC. Protein sequence: CASSSLPARGTETQYF.

This clone was seen repeatedly, ten times or more. V is TRBV5-1 and J is TRBJ1-4; D remains ambiguous. The CDR3 runs to 16 residues. Trimming took off 0 bases at V and 0 bases at J, with 9 bases between the two ends. Germline V gene lookup returns CDR1 SGHRS and CDR2 YFSETQ. The CDR3 sequence: CASSLGGHATNEKLFF. CDR3 nucleotides: TGCGCCAGCAGCTTGGGCGGCCATGCAACTAATGAAAAACTGTTTTTT.

V and J are TRBV4-2 and TRBJ2-2; D might be TRBD2 (6 bases). This CDR3 is built from 16 residues. V was trimmed by 0 bases and J by 4 bases, leaving 12 bases between them. Germline CDR1 LGHNA, CDR2 YNFKEQ. This CDR3 is CASSQEGRGSTGELFF. CDR3 nucleotides: TGTGCCAGCAGCCAAGAAGGTCGGGGGAGCACCGGGGAGCTGTTTTTT.

As to this clone: Other DNA sequences of this sample code for an identical CDR3. The chain combines TRBV5-1 with TRBJ2-5, with D possibly TRBD1 on 6 matching bases. CDR3 length equals 13 residues. Germline assignment: CDR1 SGHRS and CDR2 YFSETQ. V was cut by 4 bases and J by 5 bases, with 12 bases left in between. Here the CDR3 reads CASSPQGGETQYF. In DNA form, the CDR3 reads TGCGCCAGCAGCCCACAGGGTGGGGAGACCCAGTACTTC.

The gene calls are TRBV18 and TRBJ2-5, with TRBD1 matching over 7 bases. The CDR3 runs 14 residues. CDR1 KGHSH and CDR2 LQKENI come from the germline V gene. V shed 2 bases, J shed 3 bases, and the junction held 3 bases outside the gene matches. This CDR3 is CASSPNTGEETQYF. CDR3 coding DNA: TGTGCCAGCTCACCAAACACAGGGGAAGAGACCCAGTACTTC.

The chain employs TRBV21-1 and TRBJ2-4; the DNA was not compared with TRBD1, the D call given in the table. TRBV21-1 is given as a pseudogene. The CDR3 sequence is 16 residues long. The CDR3 coding sequence is TGTGCCAGCAGCACTCTCTGCGGACAGGGGAAGGACATTCAGTACTTC. Translated, it gives CASSTLCGQGKDIQYF.

This chain uses TRBV30 with TRBJ2-1, with 7 nucleotides matching TRBD1. This CDR3 comprises 15 residues. Germline V gene data show CDR1 as GTSNPN and CDR2 as SVGIG (reference sequence). V shed 0 bases and J 2 bases; nucleotides not matched to a gene: 4. The DNA of the CDR3 is TGTGCCTGGAGTGTAGACAGGGTGACCTACAATGAGCAGTTCTTC. It translates to CAWSVDRVTYNEQFF.

The J gene is TRBJ1-2, the V gene TRBV18; no firm D call. Germline V gene lookup returns CDR1 KGHSH and CDR2 LQKENI. V was shortened by 3 bases and J by 3 bases, with 8 bases between the two germline ends. This CDR3 is 13 amino acids long. CDR3 sequence (DNA): TGTGCCAGCTCACCTGCGAGGGACTATGGCTACACCTTC. Protein: CASSPARDYGYTF.

The V gene is TRBV29-1, the J gene TRBJ1-1; D possibly corresponds to TRBD1 (5 bases). Germline loops: CDR1 SQVTM, CDR2 ANQGSEA. The length of the CDR3 is 12 residues. Deletions cut 4 bases from V and 6 bases from J, with 12 bases between. CDR3 protein: CSVGQRRAEAFF. CDR3 DNA sequence: TGCAGCGTTGGACAGAGAAGGGCTGAAGCTTTCTTT.

A few counts support this clone. This sequence joins TRBV5-1 and TRBJ2-7; maybe TRBD2 (5 bases). The V and J ends lost 3 bases and 7 bases respectively, with 14 bases between them. Germline V lookup: CDR1 SGHRS, CDR2 YFSETQ. The length of the CDR3 is 13 residues. DNA for the CDR3: TGCGCCAGCAGCTCCGGGCTTTCGGGGGAGCAGTACTTC. Residues: CASSSGLSGEQYF.

A word on this clone: In the same sample, other DNA sequences code for this CDR3. The rearrangement uses TRBV7-2 and TRBJ2-3; D is ambiguous. The germline gives CDR1 SGHTA, CDR2 FQGNSA. The CDR3 has 14 amino acids. V lost 0 bases to trimming and J lost 1 base, with 5 bases between them. In DNA, the CDR3 is TGTGCCAGCAGCTTAGCGGGCGGCACAGATACGCAGTATTTT. Translating gives CASSLAGGTDTQYF.